The next 29 T cell receptor beta chains were all read from a single sample in a study of T cell repertoires in cytomegalovirus infection. Using its own MiXCR run on the reads, TCRdb lists one record per CDR3 protein. The table has approximately 500,000 distinct CDR3 sequences, approximately 26% seen once. Material: PBMCs. All receptors derive from a human donor in good health (CMV status not recorded). Some clones in this sample may be carry-over from other donors' samples.

The gene calls are TRBV7-2 and TRBJ2-4; D is undetermined. The length of the CDR3 is 16 residues. Germline V gene data show CDR1 as SGHTA and CDR2 as FQGNSA. Trimming cost V 4 bases and J 3 bases, with 16 bases left between them. The CDR3 protein is CASSSGTGVGKNIQYF. As DNA, the CDR3 is TGTGCCAGCAGCTCCGGTACGGGTGTGGGCAAAAACATTCAGTACTTC.

Ten or more counts support this clonotype. The chain couples TRBV12-5 to TRBJ2-3; the match to TRBD2 covers 10 bases. Per the germline V gene, CDR1 is LGHNT and CDR2 is FRNRAP. The V gene end was trimmed by 3 bases and the J gene end by 0 bases; junction bases not matched to a gene: 9. The CDR3 covers 18 residues. The CDR3 reads CASGLRLAGGTSTDTQYF. For the CDR3, the DNA is TGTGCTAGTGGTTTAAGACTAGCGGGCGGTACTAGCACAGATACGCAGTATTTT.

This clonotype was detected ten times or more. The V gene is TRBV28, the J gene TRBJ1-5; D ambiguous. Between the trimmed V and J ends, which lost 6 bases and 5 bases, there was a span of 14 bases. The CDR3 length is 14 residues. The germline gives CDR1 MDHEN, CDR2 SYDVKM. In DNA, the CDR3 is TGTGCCAGCAGCAATCCGCGGGGTTATCAGCCCCAGCATTTT. It specifies CASSNPRGYQPQHF.

V usage is TRBV12-3 or TRBV12-4 and J usage is TRBJ2-7; 7 nucleotides line up with TRBD2. This CDR3 has 15 residues. Trimming cost V 6 bases and J 7 bases; bases outside gene matches: 15. CDR3 protein: CASRLNPAGVGEQYF. For the CDR3, the DNA is TGTGCCAGCAGATTAAACCCCGCGGGGGTGGGGGAGCAGTACTTC.

This clonotype came up many times. V gene TRBV7-2 combines with J gene TRBJ2-7; D possibly corresponds to TRBD1 (5 bases). The V end lost 5 bases, the J end lost 7 bases, and 18 bases lay between the germline ends. Germline V gene sequence: CDR1 SGHTA, CDR2 FQGNSA. The CDR3 sequence is 14 residues long. The CDR3 region is CASSAGHANGEQYF. Here the CDR3 DNA reads TGTGCCAGCAGCGCAGGGCACGCCAATGGGGAGCAGTACTTC. The full variable domain, completed using reference TRBV7-2 and TRBJ2-7, is GAGVSQSPSNKVTEKGKDVELRCDPISGHTALYWYRQSLGQGLEFLIYFQGNSAPDKSGLPSDRFSAERTGGSVSTLTIQRTQQEDSAVYLCASSAGHANGEQYFGPGTRLTVT.

The chain is built from TRBV28 and TRBJ1-2; D is undetermined. The CDR3 has 14 amino acids. V was pared by 5 bases and J by 7 bases, with 17 bases between. Germline V gene data show CDR1 as MDHEN and CDR2 as SYDVKM. CDR3 nucleotide sequence: TGTGCCAGCAGTCCACTTTTAAGTGCTTCTGGCTACACCTTC. Translating gives CASSPLLSASGYTF.

This chain connects TRBV4-3 to TRBJ1-1; TRBD1 is a possible D gene (6 bases). V lost 3 bases to trimming and J lost 4 bases, with 9 bases between them. Looked up from germline, CDR1 is LGHNA and CDR2 is YSLEER. The CDR3 contains 13 residues. The CDR3: CASSHRTVTEAFF. CDR3 coding DNA: TGCGCCAGCAGCCACCGGACAGTCACTGAAGCTTTCTTT.

This clonotype was detected many times. As DNA, the CDR3 is TGTGCCAGCAGCTTAGAATACAGGCTAATGGACAGAAGCACAGATACGCAGTATTTT. Its translation is CASSLEYRLMDRSTDTQYF. The chain is built from TRBV7-2 and TRBJ2-3; maybe TRBD1 (6 bases). The germline V and J ends were trimmed by 1 base and 0 bases, with 20 bases remaining between them. Germline CDR1 and CDR2: SGHTA and FQGNSA. CDR3 length: 19 amino acids.

The rearrangement joins TRBV19 to TRBJ1-5, with D perhaps TRBD1 (5 bases). V was trimmed by 3 bases and J by 7 bases, leaving 13 bases between them. The CDR3 loop spans 14 amino acids. Germline CDR1 reads LNHDA; CDR2 reads SQIVND (reference sequence). The CDR3 region is CASSMGQGRQPQHF. CDR3 coding DNA: TGTGCCAGTAGTATGGGTCAGGGACGACAGCCCCAGCATTTT.

This clonotype has ten or more counts. The chain is built from TRBV6-1 and TRBJ1-1, with TRBD1 identical over 7 bases. Unmatched junction bases numbered 11, after V lost 4 bases and J lost 0 bases. Germline V gene sequence: CDR1 MNHNS, CDR2 SASEGT. CDR3 length: 17 residues. In nucleotides, the CDR3 is TGTGCCAGCAGTGGCGACAGGGTAATGACCATGAACACTGAAGCTTTCTTT. Protein product: CASSGDRVMTMNTEAFF.

This clonotype was found a few times. This chain links TRBV6-5 with TRBJ2-1; possible D gene TRBD1, 6 bases. Trimming removed 9 bases from V and 0 bases from J, with 15 bases in between. The CDR3 runs to 15 residues. The V gene's germline CDR1 is MNHEY and CDR2 SVGAGI. CDR3 bases: TGTGCCAGAACCGGGACACCGAGCTCCTACAATGAGCAGTTCTTC. Its protein product is CARTGTPSSYNEQFF.

The rearrangement links TRBV7-3 to TRBJ2-5; D gene ambiguous. Trimming left V 7 bases short and J 5 bases short, with 14 bases between. Germline V gene data show CDR1 as SGHTA and CDR2 as FQGTGA. The CDR3 is 13 residues long. The CDR3 DNA reads as TGTGCCAGCATCCTGTACCCCAGGGAGACCCAGTACTTC. This encodes CASILYPRETQYF.

This clonotype was counted only a few times. The chain links TRBV3-1 to TRBJ1-2; no clear D gene. V lost 0 bases, J lost 0 bases, and 11 bases lay in between. The CDR3 extends over 16 amino acids. CDR1 is LGHDT and CDR2 is YNNKEL in the germline V gene (reference sequence). CDR3 nucleotides: TGTGCCAGCAGCCAAGATGCGGGAACGGCTAACTATGGCTACACCTTC. Its translation: CASSQDAGTANYGYTF.

For the CDR3, the DNA is TGTGCCAGCAGCCAGCACCCCCAGACTAGTATCGATACGCAGTATTTT. This encodes CASSQHPQTSIDTQYF. This rearrangement joins TRBV3-1 to TRBJ2-3; D may be TRBD2 (6 bases). Germline V gene lookup returns CDR1 LGHDT and CDR2 YNNKEL (reference sequence). Trimming pared 3 bases from V and 6 bases from J, leaving 19 bases between. The CDR3 length is 16 residues.

V is TRBV14 and J is TRBJ2-7, with D perhaps TRBD2 (6 bases). V lost 1 base and J lost 10, with 11 bases in between. CDR1 SGHDN and CDR2 FVKESK come from the germline V gene. The CDR3 length is 12 residues. The CDR3 sequence is CASSQGRVHQYF. CDR3 coding DNA: TGTGCCAGCAGCCAAGGGAGGGTCCATCAGTACTTC.

Many counts were recorded for this clonotype. The chain uses TRBV7-2 and TRBJ2-1; tentatively, D is TRBD2 (5 bases). Trimming removed 3 bases at V and 6 bases at J, with 18 bases between. Germline assignment: CDR1 SGHTA and CDR2 FQGNSA. The CDR3 spans 16 residues. The CDR3 loop is CASSFTLSSGSNEQFF. In DNA, the CDR3 is TGTGCCAGCAGCTTCACCCTCTCCAGCGGATCCAATGAGCAGTTCTTC.

The chain combines TRBV9 with TRBJ2-2, with TRBD2 matching over 9 bases. Germline values: CDR1 SGDLS, CDR2 YYNGEE. Germline trimming cut 0 bases from V and 4 bases from J; bases unmatched to any gene: 1. This CDR3 has 15 residues. For the CDR3, the DNA is TGTGCCAGCAGCGTAGATAGCGGGAGCACCGGGGAGCTGTTTTTT. Translated: CASSVDSGSTGELFF.

This chain uses TRBV18 with TRBJ2-7; 7 bases are a match to TRBD1. Trimming took 4 bases from V and 3 from J; bases not matched to a gene: 3. The CDR3 covers 13 residues. Germline lookup yields CDR1 KGHSH and CDR2 LQKENI. The CDR3 coding sequence is TGTGCCAGCTCACTGGGACAGTACTACGAGCAGTACTTC. Encoded protein: CASSLGQYYEQYF.

The rearrangement uses TRBV19 and TRBJ1-1; no reliable D call. There are 14 residues in the CDR3. Between the trimmed V and J ends, which lost 8 bases and 0 bases, there was a span of 13 bases. The germline gives CDR1 LNHDA, CDR2 SQIVND (reference sequence). The CDR3: CASLKGGMNTEAFF. As DNA, the CDR3 is TGTGCCAGTCTGAAGGGCGGGATGAACACTGAAGCTTTCTTT.

The rearrangement uses TRBV6-5 and TRBJ1-2; 10 nucleotides line up with TRBD1. V trimming: 2 bases; J trimming: 7 bases; junction bases outside the gene matches: 13. Germline CDR1 reads MNHEY; CDR2 reads SVGAGI. This CDR3 spans 17 amino acids. As DNA, the CDR3 is TGTGCCAGCAGTTACACGGGACAGGGGCCGTCTTCTCTTGGCTACACCTTC. Its translation: CASSYTGQGPSSLGYTF.

CDR3 bases: TGCGCCAGCAGCCAAGATGCGGACACTGAAGCTTTCTTT. It translates to CASSQDADTEAFF. This rearrangement joins TRBV4-1 to TRBJ1-1; no clear D gene. Germline loops: CDR1 MGHRA, CDR2 YSYEKL. The CDR3 extends over 13 amino acids. Trimming left V 0 bases short and J 3 bases short, with 5 bases between.

DNA of the CDR3: TGTGCCAGCATACCCGACAGGGGAGGACAGCCCCAGCATTTT. This codes for CASIPDRGGQPQHF. The chain couples TRBV2 to TRBJ1-5; TRBD1 matches 8 bases. CDR3 length: 14 residues. V dropped 7 bases and J dropped 7; count of bases not matched to a gene: 9. Germline V gene data show CDR1 as SNHLY and CDR2 as FYNNEI.

This clonotype appeared once. The gene calls are TRBV5-4 and TRBJ1-2; D remains unclear. Germline CDR1 SGHNT, CDR2 YYREEE (reference sequence). The CDR3 extends over 12 amino acids. V was clipped by 2 bases and J by 7 bases, with 9 bases between them. The CDR3 region is CASSFREGGYTF. The CDR3 DNA reads as TGTGCCAGCAGCTTCAGAGAGGGTGGCTACACCTTC.

Only a few counts were recorded for this clonotype. This rearrangement joins TRBV12-3 or TRBV12-4 to TRBJ1-1, with D maybe TRBD1 (6 bases). The V and J ends lost 11 bases and 1 base respectively, with 17 bases between them. The CDR3 contains 14 residues. Here the CDR3 reads CAAAVGGQNTEAFF. CDR3 in DNA: TGTGCCGCCGCCGTCGGGGGGCAGAACACTGAAGCTTTCTTT.

The genes are TRBV7-2 and TRBJ2-1; D is possibly TRBD2 (5 bases). CDR3 size: 14 residues. V shed 1 base and J shed 6 bases, with 10 bases lying between them. Germline V lookup: CDR1 SGHTA, CDR2 FQGNSA. CDR3 in DNA: TGTGCCAGCAGCTTAGATACGGGATCCAATGAGCAGTTCTTC. Protein sequence: CASSLDTGSNEQFF.

The rearrangement uses TRBV5-6 and TRBJ2-1; D possibly corresponds to TRBD2 (6 bases). This CDR3 has 16 residues. Germline values: CDR1 SGHDT, CDR2 YYEEEE. The V end was cut by 4 bases, the J end by 0 bases, with 14 bases between. The DNA of the CDR3 is TGTGCCAGCAGCCTGCGGGGCCTTAGCTCCTACAATGAGCAGTTCTTC. This sequence encodes CASSLRGLSSYNEQFF.

The chain is built from TRBV6-2 or TRBV6-3 and TRBJ2-2; the match to TRBD2 covers 7 bases. Germline lookup yields CDR1 MNHEY and CDR2 SVGEGT. The length of the CDR3 is 17 residues. Trimming took 1 base from V and 4 from J; bases not matched to a gene: 9. Written as DNA, the CDR3 is TGTGCCAGCAGTTACTGGACGCGGGAGCTGGTCACCGGGGAGCTGTTTTTT. Translating it yields CASSYWTRELVTGELFF.

The J gene is TRBJ2-7, the V gene TRBV12-3 or TRBV12-4, with D perhaps matching TRBD1 (7 bases). V was cut by 1 base and J by 0 bases, with 10 bases left in between. CDR3 size: 15 residues. The CDR3, as DNA: TGTGCCAGCAGTTTAGGGGGGGACAGCTCCTACGAGCAGTACTTC. Its protein product is CASSLGGDSSYEQYF.

This rearrangement joins TRBV7-9 to TRBJ2-7; no clear D. CDR3 length equals 13 residues. Germline lookup yields CDR1 SEHNR and CDR2 FQNEAQ (reference sequence). Deletions cut 5 bases from V and 7 bases from J, with 15 bases between. Here the CDR3 DNA reads TGTGCCAGCAGCAGGCTATTCTCTACGGAGCAGTACGTC. This codes for CASSRLFSTEQYV.